This TCR beta chain was documented in a study of cytomegalovirus exposure and HLA in healthy donors. Findings and caveats of the study: Being indistinguishable, some V segments were excluded, TRBV6-2 and TRBV6-3 among them. For most TCR beta V segments, an earlier analysis put the productive rate at about 87% or about 30% of the time. Cytomegalovirus status was reportedly diagnosed by the classifier with high specificity and sensitivity.

With respect to this clone: What it binds is unknown.

PCR amplification relied on 60 Vbeta primers (plus 13 Jbeta primers). Produced via immunoSEQ multiplex PCR; TCRdb's table is partial and in-frame only. The data show approximately 150,000 clones, with 65% to 70% seen just once and around 4% held by the top ten. The CDR3 is 16 residues long. CDR1 and CDR2 (germline): MNHEY, SVGAGI. Trimming removed 4 bases at V and 2 bases at J, with 15 bases between. This sequence joins TRBV6-5 and TRBJ1-5, with unresolved D. The TCR originated in a woman aged 18-29 years in good health and CMV-seropositive. Sequences were obtained from PBMCs. CDR3 sequence reads: CASSSQTTGGNQPQHF. In DNA, the CDR3 is TGTGCCAGCAGTTCGCAAACGACGGGTGGCAATCAGCCCCAGCATTTT.